This TCR beta chain came from a study of CD8+CD57+ T cells in acquired aplastic anemia. Study background: Sorted CD4+ and CD8+ cells yielded around 3 ug of DNA on average. Healthy donors gave 11 million or so reads on average for CD4+ cells. Study observations and caveats: Patients and controls were found to share over 25 CD8+ CDR3 sequences.

This clonotype was detected a few times. Its antigen is undetermined. The V and J ends lost 5 bases and 10 bases respectively, with 15 bases between them. CDR3 length: 12 amino acids. Germline V gene sequence: CDR1 GTSNPN, CDR2 SVGIG (reference sequence). Genomic DNA constituted the template upon which TCR beta VDJ and CDR3 profiling was performed. One entry per CDR3 protein results from TCRdb running MiXCR on the reads. The sample contains about 200,000 distinct CDR3 sequences, 30% to 40% of which appear only once. The sample consisted of sorted CD4+, CD8+, or CD8+CD57+ T cells (not recorded which) from PBMCs. This clonotype was sampled from a human donor in good health, serving as a control. The chain joins TRBV30 to TRBJ2-1; TRBD1 might be the D (6 bases). The CDR3 is CAWGQFILEQFF. In DNA form, the CDR3 reads TGTGCCTGGGGACAGTTCATTCTGGAGCAGTTCTTC.